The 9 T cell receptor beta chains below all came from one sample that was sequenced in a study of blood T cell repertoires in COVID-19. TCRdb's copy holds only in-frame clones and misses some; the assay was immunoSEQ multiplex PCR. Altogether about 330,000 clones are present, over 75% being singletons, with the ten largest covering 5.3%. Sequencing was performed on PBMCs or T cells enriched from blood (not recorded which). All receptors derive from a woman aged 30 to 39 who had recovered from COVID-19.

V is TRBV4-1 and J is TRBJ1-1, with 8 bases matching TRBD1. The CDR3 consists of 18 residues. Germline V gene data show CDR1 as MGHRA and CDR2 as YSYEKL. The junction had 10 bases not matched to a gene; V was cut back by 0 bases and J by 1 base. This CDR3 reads CASSQDLPPDRENTEAFF. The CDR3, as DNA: TGCGCCAGCAGCCAAGATCTCCCACCGGACAGGGAGAACACTGAAGCTTTCTTT.

The CDR3 spells CASSIQGRNSPLHF. CDR3 bases: TGTGCCAGCAGCATACAGGGGCGAAATTCACCCCTCCACTTT. The chain joins TRBV7-8 to TRBJ1-6; 7 nucleotides align to TRBD1. Germline V lookup: CDR1 SGHVS, CDR2 FQNEAQ. CDR3 length: 14 residues. Losses at the gene ends were 5 bases for V and 7 bases for J; bases not matched to a gene: 5.

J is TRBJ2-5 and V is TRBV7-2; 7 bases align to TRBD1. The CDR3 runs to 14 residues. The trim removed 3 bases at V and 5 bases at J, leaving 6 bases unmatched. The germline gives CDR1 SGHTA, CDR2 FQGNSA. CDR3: CASSLTGWSETQYF. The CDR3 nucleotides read TGTGCCAGCAGCTTGACAGGGTGGTCGGAGACCCAGTACTTC.

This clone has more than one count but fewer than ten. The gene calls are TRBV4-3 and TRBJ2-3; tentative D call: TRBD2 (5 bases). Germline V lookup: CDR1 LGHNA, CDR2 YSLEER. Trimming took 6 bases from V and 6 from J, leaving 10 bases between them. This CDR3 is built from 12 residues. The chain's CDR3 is CASSLALDTQYF. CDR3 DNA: TGCGCCAGCAGTTTAGCGTTGGATACGCAGTATTTT.

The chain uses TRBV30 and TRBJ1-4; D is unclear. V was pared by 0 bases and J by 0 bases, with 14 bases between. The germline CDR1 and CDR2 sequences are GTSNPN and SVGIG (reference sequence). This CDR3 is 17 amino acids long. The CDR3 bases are TGTGCCTGGAGTGTACGGAGGATCCCAGCAACTAATGAAAAACTGTTTTTT. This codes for CAWSVRRIPATNEKLFF.

CDR3 nucleotides: TGTGCCAGCAGCTTACGGAGGAACACCGGGGAGCTGTTTTTT. Translated, it gives CASSLRRNTGELFF. The J gene is TRBJ2-2, the V gene TRBV7-9; no clear D. The V gene's germline CDR1 is SEHNR and CDR2 FQNEAQ (reference sequence). Trimming stripped 2 bases from V and 1 base from J, with 5 bases between. This CDR3 has 14 amino acids. Full variable domain (rest looked up from reference TRBV7-9 and TRBJ2-2): DTGVSQNPRHKITKRGQNVTFRCDPISEHNRLYWYRQTLGQGPEFLTYFQNEAQLEKSRLLSDRFSAERPKGSFSTLEIQRTEQGDSAMYLCASSLRRNTGELFFGEGSRLTVL.

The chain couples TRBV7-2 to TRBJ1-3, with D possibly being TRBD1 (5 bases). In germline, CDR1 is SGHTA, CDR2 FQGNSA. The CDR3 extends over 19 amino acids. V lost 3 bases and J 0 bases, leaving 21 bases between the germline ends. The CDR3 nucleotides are TGTGCCAGCAGCTTTGGCCTCGGGGGTTGGGGAAGCTCTGGAAACACCATATATTTT. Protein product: CASSFGLGGWGSSGNTIYF. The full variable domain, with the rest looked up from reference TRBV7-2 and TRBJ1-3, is GAGVSQSPSNKVTEKGKDVELRCDPISGHTALYWYRQSLGQGLEFLIYFQGNSAPDKSGLPSDRFSAERTGGSVSTLTIQRTQQEDSAVYLCASSFGLGGWGSSGNTIYFGEGSWLTVV.

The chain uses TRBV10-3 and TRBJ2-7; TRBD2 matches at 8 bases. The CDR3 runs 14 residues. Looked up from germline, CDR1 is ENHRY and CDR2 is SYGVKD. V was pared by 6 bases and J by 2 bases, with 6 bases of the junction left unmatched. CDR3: CAIRGGGPTYEQYF. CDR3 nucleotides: TGTGCCATCAGGGGCGGGGGGCCCACCTACGAGCAGTACTTC.

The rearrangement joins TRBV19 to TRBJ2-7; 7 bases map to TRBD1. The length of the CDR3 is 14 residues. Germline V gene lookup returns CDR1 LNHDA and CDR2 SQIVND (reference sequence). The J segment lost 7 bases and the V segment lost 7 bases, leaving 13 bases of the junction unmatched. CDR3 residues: CASKGDSLAREQYF. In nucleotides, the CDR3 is TGTGCCAGTAAAGGGGACAGTCTTGCGAGGGAGCAGTACTTC.